This TCR beta chain was found in a study of cytomegalovirus exposure and HLA in healthy donors. There are 16 residues in the CDR3. V was clipped by 4 bases and J by 7 bases; unmatched bases: 14. Germline CDR1 reads SGHAT; CDR2 reads FQDESV (reference sequence). 60 Vbeta and 13 Jbeta primers were used in PCR. Data came from immunoSEQ multiplex PCR; TCRdb stores just in-frame clones and leaves some out. This table holds 130,000 or so clones, around 80% found once. The specimen was PBMCs. The sequence derives from a middle-aged man in good health and CMV-seronegative. This chain links TRBV11-1 with TRBJ1-1, with TRBD1 identical over 8 bases. The CDR3 reads CASSYNSGGDSGEAFF. CDR3 nucleotide sequence: TGTGCCAGCAGCTACAATTCAGGGGGCGATTCGGGTGAAGCTTTCTTT. The entire variable domain, with the rest obtained from reference TRBV11-1 and TRBJ1-1, is as follows: EAEVAQSPRYKITEKSQAVAFWCDPISGHATLYWYRQILGQGPELLVQFQDESVVDDSQLPKDRFSAERLKGVDSTLKIQPAELGDSAMYLCASSYNSGGDSGEAFFGQGTRLTVV.